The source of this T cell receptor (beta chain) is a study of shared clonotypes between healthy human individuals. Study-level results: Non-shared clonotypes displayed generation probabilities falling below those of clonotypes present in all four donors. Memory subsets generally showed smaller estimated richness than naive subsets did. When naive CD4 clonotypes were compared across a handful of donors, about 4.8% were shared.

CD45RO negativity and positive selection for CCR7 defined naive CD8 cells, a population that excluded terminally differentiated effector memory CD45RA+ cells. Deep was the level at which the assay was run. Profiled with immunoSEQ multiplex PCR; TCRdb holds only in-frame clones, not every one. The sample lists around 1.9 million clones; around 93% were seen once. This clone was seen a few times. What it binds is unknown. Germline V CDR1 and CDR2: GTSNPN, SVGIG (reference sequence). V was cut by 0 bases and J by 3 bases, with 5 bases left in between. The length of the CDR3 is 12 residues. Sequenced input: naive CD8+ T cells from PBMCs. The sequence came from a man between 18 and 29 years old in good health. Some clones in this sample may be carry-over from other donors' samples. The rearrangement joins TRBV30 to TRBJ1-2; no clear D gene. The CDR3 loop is CAWSVPYYGYTF. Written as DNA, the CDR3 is TGTGCCTGGAGTGTTCCGTACTATGGCTACACCTTC. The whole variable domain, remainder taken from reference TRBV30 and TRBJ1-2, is SQTIHQWPATLVQPVGSPLSLECTVEGTSNPNLYWYRQAAGRGLQLLFYSVGIGQISSEVPQNLSASRPQDRQFILSSKKLLLSDSGFYLCAWSVPYYGYTFGSGTRLTVV.